The sequence of this T cell receptor (beta chain) was determined in a study of metastatic and nonmetastatic thyroid tumors. Study at large: Blood and tumor or nodule tissue repertoires from malignant and benign thyroid patients were compared. Study-level findings and limits: Versus benign nodules, malignant thyroid tumors reportedly had significantly higher TCR beta diversity, in blood and tumor.

Original processing notes: Researchers built a distant-metastasis classifier for papillary thyroid cancer that drew on CDR3 differences across clinicopathological groups. TCRdb reassembled clones from the PCR reads with MiXCR. Here the V and J calls rest on TCRdb's processing, not on the authors' analysis. The sample has about 38,000 clones, less than 50% seen once. Every patient underwent thyroid surgery untreated. A word on this clone: The antigen remains undetermined.

Germline V gives CDR1 SGDLS, CDR2 YYNGEE. Between the trimmed V and J ends, which lost 4 bases and 0 bases, there was a span of 10 bases. This CDR3 region has 14 residues. This chain uses TRBV9 with TRBJ1-1; no clear D. Specimen: tumor tissue. The source of this sequence is a male donor with papillary thyroid cancer or a benign thyroid nodule (not recorded which). Some clones in this sample may be carry-over from other donors' samples. CDR3 region: CASSSEGLNTEAFF. Written as DNA, the CDR3 is TGTGCCAGCAGCAGTGAGGGATTGAACACTGAAGCTTTCTTT.